These 27 T cell receptor beta chains were sequenced from one sample in a study of cytomegalovirus exposure and HLA in healthy donors. Researchers ran the PCR with 60 Vbeta and 13 Jbeta primers. Here immunoSEQ multiplex PCR was the method, and the copy in TCRdb shows in-frame clones only, minus some. This table has 190,000 or so clones, 80% appearing once. The sequenced material came from PBMCs. These receptors were collected from a boy aged 5-17 years in good health and CMV-seronegative.

The chain combines TRBV4-2 with TRBJ2-2; 9 positions agree with TRBD1. V shed 1 base, J shed 8 bases, and the junction held 8 bases outside the gene matches. This CDR3 is built from 16 residues. CDR1 LGHNA and CDR2 YNFKEQ come from the germline V gene. CDR3 residues: CASSQGQGVRAGELFF. The CDR3 DNA follows: TGTGCCAGCAGCCAAGGACAGGGGGTAAGGGCGGGGGAGCTGTTTTTT.

The gene calls are TRBV5-1 and TRBJ1-1; a weak D match, TRBD1 (5 bases). The germline V gene encodes CDR1 SGHRS and CDR2 YFSETQ. This CDR3 region has 13 residues. V dropped 7 bases and J dropped 6 bases, with 16 bases sitting between them. CDR3 bases: TGCGCCAGCGGGGCCGGCAGCTCGGCTGAAGCTTTCTTT. As protein: CASGAGSSAEAFF.

V and J are TRBV5-1 and TRBJ1-1; D call uncertain. Between the trimmed V and J ends, which lost 4 bases and 1 base, there was a span of 11 bases. This CDR3 has 14 residues. Germline V gene sequence: CDR1 SGHRS, CDR2 YFSETQ. The DNA of the CDR3 is TGCGCCAGCAGCCGATCGGAGGAGAACACTGAAGCTTTCTTT. It yields the protein CASSRSEENTEAFF. Combining the CDR3 with reference TRBV5-1 and TRBJ1-1 gives the whole variable domain KAGVTQTPRYLIKTRGQQVTLSCSPISGHRSVSWYQQTPGQGLQFLFEYFSETQRNKGNFPGRFSGRQFSNSRSEMNVSTLELGDSALYLCASSRSEENTEAFFGQGTRLTVV.

The V gene is TRBV27, the J gene TRBJ2-3; 8 bases line up with TRBD1. Unmatched junction bases numbered 8, after V lost 3 bases and J lost 6 bases. CDR1 MNHEY and CDR2 SMNVEV come from the germline V gene (reference sequence). This CDR3 has 15 residues. The CDR3: CASSLTDRAGDTQYF. For the CDR3, the DNA is TGTGCCAGCAGTTTGACGGACAGGGCAGGGGATACGCAGTATTTT.

The chain links TRBV6-6 to TRBJ1-2; 8 nucleotides align to TRBD1. The junction had 7 bases not matched to a gene; V was cut back by 4 bases and J by 6 bases. Per germline, CDR1 MNHNY and CDR2 SVGAGI (reference sequence). This CDR3 contains 14 residues. CDR3 sequence (DNA): TGTGCCAGCAGTTCAACGACAGGGGCGGATGGCTACACCTTC. Translating gives CASSSTTGADGYTF.

This clone was observed a single time. This sequence joins TRBV10-3 and TRBJ1-2, with TRBD1 as a possible D gene (5 bases). V was pared by 8 bases and J by 6 bases, with 22 bases between. Germline CDR1 and CDR2: ENHRY and SYGVKD. The CDR3 length is 15 residues. CDR3 sequence reads: CAIEEDMGQLHGYTF. The CDR3, as DNA: TGTGCCATCGAAGAGGACATGGGCCAACTCCATGGCTACACCTTC.

The rearrangement links TRBV5-8 to TRBJ1-2; 10 bases agree with TRBD1. With 3 bases clipped from V and 6 bases from J, the junction kept 8 bases outside the gene matches. The CDR3 consists of 15 residues. Germline CDR1 SGHTS, CDR2 YDEGEE. This CDR3 reads CASSSYDRGQNGYTF. The CDR3 DNA is TGTGCCAGCAGCTCCTATGACAGGGGGCAGAATGGCTACACCTTC.

The V and J genes are TRBV5-4 and TRBJ2-1, with D hard to call. The CDR3 is made up of 14 amino acids. Germline V gene lookup returns CDR1 SGHNT and CDR2 YYREEE (reference sequence). V was clipped by 4 bases and J by 6 bases, with 14 bases between them. The CDR3 nucleotides are TGTGCCAGCAGCCCGCGATTGGAGATCAATGAGCAGTTCTTC. Its protein product is CASSPRLEINEQFF.

V usage is TRBV29-1 and J usage is TRBJ1-1; TRBD1 matches 7 bases. After removal of 3 bases from V and 3 bases from J, the junction contained 7 bases not matched to a gene. Per the germline V gene, CDR1 is SQVTM and CDR2 is ANQGSEA. The CDR3 is 14 amino acids. This CDR3 is CSVEPRGVDTEAFF. CDR3 nucleotides: TGCAGCGTTGAGCCCAGGGGGGTGGACACTGAAGCTTTCTTT.

V gene TRBV6-5 combines with J gene TRBJ1-2, with 7 bases matching TRBD1. Germline lookup yields CDR1 MNHEY and CDR2 SVGAGI. V shed 5 bases and J 4 bases; nucleotides not matched to a gene: 10. The CDR3 has 15 residues. The CDR3 DNA sequence: TGTGCCAGCAGTCTCCACGACAGGGACTCCTATGGCTACACCTTC. As protein: CASSLHDRDSYGYTF.

The chain links TRBV19 to TRBJ1-1; 9 positions agree with TRBD1. CDR3 length equals 17 residues. Trimming cost V 5 bases and J 6 bases; bases outside gene matches: 16. Germline V lookup: CDR1 LNHDA, CDR2 SQIVND (reference sequence). Written as DNA, the CDR3 is TGTGCCAGTAGTCCCCGCCGGGACAGGGAATGGAGGGCTGAAGCTTTCTTT. The encoded protein is CASSPRRDREWRAEAFF.

This clone was seen a few times. The germline gene is not matched at one end of the junction; a read error may be the cause. The chain employs TRBV7-7 and TRBJ2-2; unclear D gene. CDR1 is SSHAT, CDR2 FNYEAQ, per germline (reference sequence). The CDR3 spans 12 residues. The CDR3 loop reads CASSPRGGELFF. CDR3 nucleotide sequence: TGTGCTAGCAGTCCCCGAGGCGGGGAGCTGTTTTTT.

J is TRBJ2-5 and V is TRBV2; tentative D call: TRBD1 (6 bases). The V gene lost 6 bases and the J gene lost 2 bases, with 16 bases spanning the gap. Germline loops: CDR1 SNHLY, CDR2 FYNNEI. This CDR3 contains 15 residues. DNA for the CDR3: TGTGCCAGCAGCGTTCAGGGGTTCGAGCAAGAGACCCAGTACTTC. Translated: CASSVQGFEQETQYF.

This rearrangement joins TRBV6-5 to TRBJ1-1; 9 bases match TRBD1. CDR3 length: 16 amino acids. In germline, CDR1 is MNHEY, CDR2 SVGAGI. V shed 4 bases and J 5 bases; nucleotides not matched to a gene: 11. The CDR3 region has the DNA TGTGCCAGCAGTTCCAGGGCCGGGACAGGGAAGACTGAAGCTTTCTTT. It encodes CASSSRAGTGKTEAFF.

This chain connects TRBV7-3 to TRBJ2-7; maybe TRBD1 (6 bases). The germline gives CDR1 SGHTA, CDR2 FQGTGA. V was shortened by 3 bases and J by 1 base, with 10 bases between the two germline ends. This CDR3 contains 14 residues. CDR3 bases: TGTGCCAGCAGCTTTACAGGGCTTTCCTACGAGCAGTACTTC. Protein: CASSFTGLSYEQYF.

V usage is TRBV9 and J usage is TRBJ1-2; D is ambiguous. Trimming shortened V by 0 bases and J by 11 bases, and 17 bases separated the two germline ends. In germline, CDR1 is SGDLS, CDR2 YYNGEE. This CDR3 is 14 amino acids long. CDR3 sequence: CASSVDTAVGGYTF. CDR3 in DNA: TGTGCCAGCAGCGTAGATACAGCCGTAGGAGGGTACACCTTC.

CDR3: CASSQGSGAIELYF. Written as DNA, the CDR3 is TGCGCCAGCAGCCAAGGTAGCGGGGCGATAGAGTTGTACTTC. The V call is TRBV4-3, the J call TRBJ2-5, with 8 bases that match TRBD2. CDR1 and CDR2 (germline): LGHNA, YSLEER. The CDR3 runs 14 residues. V shed 1 base and J 13 bases; nucleotides not matched to a gene: 11.

The CDR3 DNA reads as TGTGCCAGCAGTGGTTTGATTTACTCGGAGCAGTTCTTC. The encoded protein is CASSGLIYSEQFF. The chain uses TRBV6-1 and TRBJ2-1; D unclear. Per germline, CDR1 MNHNS and CDR2 SASEGT. The V end lost 4 bases, the J end lost 10 bases, and 14 bases lay between the germline ends. This CDR3 contains 13 residues.

The V gene is TRBV30, the J gene TRBJ2-5; 10 bases map to TRBD2. Germline CDR1 reads GTSNPN; CDR2 reads SVGIG (reference sequence). V shed 3 bases, J shed 4 bases, and the junction held 8 bases outside the gene matches. CDR3 size: 15 residues. The CDR3 here is CAWRLGLAPVETQYF. In DNA form, the CDR3 reads TGTGCCTGGAGATTGGGACTAGCGCCTGTAGAGACCCAGTACTTC.

V usage is TRBV9 and J usage is TRBJ2-1, with D unclear. With 0 bases removed from V and 7 bases from J, the gap between germline ends came to 11 bases. The CDR3 covers 14 residues. CDR1 is SGDLS and CDR2 is YYNGEE in the germline V gene. The CDR3 reads CASSVGGPVNEQFF. In nucleotides, the CDR3 is TGTGCCAGCAGCGTAGGTGGGCCCGTTAATGAGCAGTTCTTC.

V is TRBV15 and J is TRBJ2-3; TRBD2 aligns across 7 bases. This CDR3 region has 19 residues. Germline V gene data show CDR1 as LNHNV and CDR2 as YYDKDF (reference sequence). J lost 3 bases, V lost 0 bases, and 15 bases had no gene match. The CDR3 DNA reads as TGTGCCACCAGCAGAGATCGGGGGAGTTGGGGGAGGGAGACAGATACGCAGTATTTT. This translates into CATSRDRGSWGRETDTQYF.

This chain connects TRBV4-3 to TRBJ1-2; TRBD1 matches at 9 bases. CDR1 and CDR2 from the germline V gene are LGHNA and YSLEER. V shed 4 bases and J 2 bases; nucleotides not matched to a gene: 5. The CDR3 covers 15 residues. CDR3 in DNA: TGCGCCAGCAGCCTCAGGACAGGGGCAAACTATGGCTACACCTTC. Its protein is CASSLRTGANYGYTF.

This clone was observed a few times. The chain is built from TRBV25-1 and TRBJ1-1; D may be TRBD1 (5 bases). Germline CDR1 MGHDK, CDR2 SYGVNS. V lost 6 bases, J lost 4 bases, and 12 bases lay in between. There are 13 residues in the CDR3. This CDR3 is CASSRVISTEAFF. CDR3 sequence (DNA): TGTGCCAGCAGCAGGGTAATATCCACTGAAGCTTTCTTT. Full variable domain (rest looked up from reference TRBV25-1 and TRBJ1-1): EADIYQTPRYLVIGTGKKITLECSQTMGHDKMYWYQQDPGMELHLIHYSYGVNSTEKGDLSSESTVSRIRTEHFPLTLESARPSHTSQYLCASSRVISTEAFFGQGTRLTVV.

The rearrangement links TRBV7-9 to TRBJ1-6; the D gene is possibly TRBD1 (6 bases). The V end lost 4 bases, the J end lost 8 bases, and 15 bases lay between the germline ends. Per germline, CDR1 SEHNR and CDR2 FQNEAQ (reference sequence). The CDR3 consists of 15 residues. CDR3 sequence (DNA): TGTGCCAGCAGCTCTTCCGGGACACCCGATTCACCCCTCCACTTT. This gives the protein CASSSSGTPDSPLHF.

This chain joins TRBV7-9 and TRBJ2-7; 8 positions match TRBD2. CDR1 is SEHNR and CDR2 is FQNEAQ in the germline V gene (reference sequence). Germline trimming cut 4 bases from V and 5 bases from J; bases unmatched to any gene: 10. The CDR3 covers 15 residues. This CDR3 is CASSSTGLEFDEQYF. The CDR3 DNA reads TGTGCCAGCAGCTCGACGGGACTAGAGTTTGACGAGCAGTACTTC.

The V gene is TRBV7-3, the J gene TRBJ2-7, with D tentatively TRBD1 (5 bases). V gave up 5 bases and J gave up 4 bases, with 15 bases separating them. The germline CDR1 and CDR2 sequences are SGHTA and FQGTGA. The CDR3 loop spans 14 amino acids. The CDR3: CASSPVAGSYEQYF. The CDR3 DNA is TGTGCCAGCAGCCCTGTGGCAGGGTCGTACGAGCAGTACTTC.

A note on this clone: The junction departs from the called germline gene at one end, perhaps through a read error. The chain joins TRBV27 to TRBJ1-2; D remains ambiguous. Germline CDR1 MNHEY, CDR2 SMNVEV (reference sequence). This CDR3 has 15 amino acids. DNA of the CDR3: TGTACCAGCAAAAACATTCGGAGGGCGGGGTATGGCTACACCTTC. This codes for CTSKNIRRAGYGYTF.